The 7 T cell receptor beta chains reported below all come from one sample, sequenced in a study of CD8 T cells in ankylosing spondylitis. The study's findings and limits: For ankylosing spondylitis blood, a TCR beta motif of 7 or 8 highly homologous variants appeared characteristic.

TCRdb re-called the 5' RACE reads through MiXCR, storing one row per CDR3 protein. The sample includes 100,000 to 150,000 distinct CDR3 sequences, roughly 17% seen only once; the top ten take 30% to 35%. These TCRs' antigens remain unknown. The source material was blood, either unsorted or a sorted T cell fraction (not recorded which). The receptors were sampled from a male donor with ankylosing spondylitis.

This clonotype has a count of ten or more. The rearrangement joins TRBV4-1 to TRBJ2-7; no clear D. CDR3 length equals 11 residues. V was shortened by 4 bases and J by 6 bases, with 7 bases between the two germline ends. Per the germline V gene, CDR1 is MGHRA and CDR2 is YSYEKL. Written as DNA, the CDR3 is TGCGCCAGCAGCCTCGGTTTCGAGCAGTACTTC. It codes for CASSLGFEQYF.

V and J are TRBV4-3 and TRBJ2-7; D gene ambiguous. Germline loops: CDR1 LGHNA, CDR2 YSLEER. The CDR3 totals 14 residues. The germline V and J ends were trimmed by 0 bases and 3 bases, with 9 bases remaining between them. The DNA of the CDR3 is TGCGCCAGCAGCCAAGATTTAGGCAGCTACGAGCAGTACTTC. Its translation is CASSQDLGSYEQYF.

This clonotype showed up just a few times. The V gene is TRBV12-3 or TRBV12-4, the J gene TRBJ2-2; weak D call: TRBD1 (5 bases). CDR3 length: 14 amino acids. V gave up 6 bases and J gave up 1 base, with 9 bases separating them. Here the CDR3 reads CASSVTGNTGELFF. The CDR3, as DNA: TGTGCCAGCAGCGTTACAGGGAACACCGGGGAGCTGTTTTTT.

In this sample, this clonotype turned up a few times. The genes are TRBV5-1 and TRBJ2-3; TRBD1 matches 10 bases. Unmatched junction bases numbered 1, after V lost 4 bases and J lost 5 bases. The germline V gene has CDR1 SGHRS and CDR2 YFSETQ. The CDR3 consists of 13 residues. For the CDR3, the DNA is TGCGCCAGCAGCAGGACAGGGGGAGATACGCAGTATTTT. This encodes CASSRTGGDTQYF.

This clonotype was seen at least ten times. The rearrangement joins TRBV5-1 to TRBJ2-7; TRBD2 matches 11 bases. The CDR3 runs 14 residues. From germline, CDR1 is SGHRS and CDR2 YFSETQ. The V segment lost 2 bases and the J segment 3 bases; nucleotides outside the gene matches: 1. CDR3 loop: CASSFGTSGYEQYF. The CDR3 DNA reads as TGCGCCAGCAGCTTCGGGACTAGCGGCTACGAGCAGTACTTC.

At least ten counts were recorded for this clonotype. V usage is TRBV27 and J usage is TRBJ2-7, with D possibly being TRBD2 (6 bases). V lost 6 bases and J 5 bases, leaving 17 bases between the germline ends. The germline V gene has CDR1 MNHEY and CDR2 SMNVEV (reference sequence). This CDR3 spans 14 amino acids. The CDR3 reads CASSPPGGLNEQYF. The CDR3 DNA sequence: TGTGCCAGCAGCCCCCCCGGGGGTCTCAACGAGCAGTACTTC.

In its sample, this clonotype was seen many times. This chain links TRBV28 with TRBJ2-2, with TRBD2 matching 11 bases. The CDR3 has 16 amino acids. Germline CDR1 is MDHEN and CDR2 is SYDVKM. V gave up 2 bases and J gave up 8 bases; unmatched junction bases: 7. The CDR3 DNA reads as TGTGCCAGCAGTTTACTTGCTAGCGGGAGGAAGGGGGAGCTGTTTTTT. As protein: CASSLLASGRKGELFF.